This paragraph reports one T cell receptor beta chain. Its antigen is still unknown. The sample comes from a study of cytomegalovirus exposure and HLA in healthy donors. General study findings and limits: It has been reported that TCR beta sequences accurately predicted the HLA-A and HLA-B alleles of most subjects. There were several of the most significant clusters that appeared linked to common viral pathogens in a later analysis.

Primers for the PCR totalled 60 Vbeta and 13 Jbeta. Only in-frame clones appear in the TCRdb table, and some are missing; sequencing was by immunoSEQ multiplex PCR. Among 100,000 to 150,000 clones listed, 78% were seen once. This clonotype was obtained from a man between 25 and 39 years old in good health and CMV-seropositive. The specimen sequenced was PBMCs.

DNA of the CDR3: TGTGCCTGGAGTGACTCTCCCGGACTGGCAGATACGCAGTATTTT. It translates to CAWSDSPGLADTQYF. V usage is TRBV30 and J usage is TRBJ2-3; tentatively, D is TRBD2 (5 bases). The germline CDR1 and CDR2 sequences are GTSNPN and SVGIG (reference sequence). The length of the CDR3 is 15 residues. V lost 1 base, J lost 4 bases, and 15 bases lay in between.